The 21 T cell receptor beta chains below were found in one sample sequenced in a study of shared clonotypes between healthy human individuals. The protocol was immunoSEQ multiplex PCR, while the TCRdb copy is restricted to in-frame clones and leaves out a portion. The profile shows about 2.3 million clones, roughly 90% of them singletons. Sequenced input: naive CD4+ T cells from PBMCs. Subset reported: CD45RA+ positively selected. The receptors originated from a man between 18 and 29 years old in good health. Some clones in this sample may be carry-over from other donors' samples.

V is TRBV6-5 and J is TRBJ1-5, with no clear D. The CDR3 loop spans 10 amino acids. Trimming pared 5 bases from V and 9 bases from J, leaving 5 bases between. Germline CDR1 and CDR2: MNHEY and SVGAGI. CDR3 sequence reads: CASSNAPQHF. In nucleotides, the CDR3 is TGTGCCAGCAGTAACGCGCCCCAGCATTTT.

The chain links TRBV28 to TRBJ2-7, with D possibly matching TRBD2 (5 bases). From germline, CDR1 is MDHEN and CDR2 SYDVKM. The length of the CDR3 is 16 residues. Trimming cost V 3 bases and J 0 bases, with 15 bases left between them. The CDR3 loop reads CASSFGGSFSSYEQYF. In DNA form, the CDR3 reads TGTGCCAGCAGTTTTGGCGGGTCTTTTAGCTCCTACGAGCAGTACTTC.

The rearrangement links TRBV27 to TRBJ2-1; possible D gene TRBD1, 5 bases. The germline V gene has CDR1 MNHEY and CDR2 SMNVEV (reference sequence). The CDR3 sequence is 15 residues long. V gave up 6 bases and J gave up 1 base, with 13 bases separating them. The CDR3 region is CASREGAVSYNEQFF. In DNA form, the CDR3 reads TGTGCCAGCAGGGAAGGGGCGGTATCCTACAATGAGCAGTTCTTC.

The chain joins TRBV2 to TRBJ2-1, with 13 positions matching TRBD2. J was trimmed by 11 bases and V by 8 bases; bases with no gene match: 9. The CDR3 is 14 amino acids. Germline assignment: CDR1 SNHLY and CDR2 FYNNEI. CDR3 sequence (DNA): TGTGCCAGCGGGGGGACTAGCGGGGACCGCAAGCAGTTCTTC. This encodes CASGGTSGDRKQFF.

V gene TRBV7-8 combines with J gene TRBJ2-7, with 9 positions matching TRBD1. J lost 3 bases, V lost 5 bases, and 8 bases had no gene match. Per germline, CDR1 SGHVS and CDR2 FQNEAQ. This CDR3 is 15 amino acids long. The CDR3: CASSMHRDRVYEQYF. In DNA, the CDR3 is TGTGCCAGCAGCATGCACCGGGACAGGGTCTACGAGCAGTACTTC.

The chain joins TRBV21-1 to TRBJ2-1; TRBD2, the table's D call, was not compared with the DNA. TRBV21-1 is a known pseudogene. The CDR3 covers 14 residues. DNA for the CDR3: TGTGCCACCCGTGGACTAGTGGCTCGTCCAAAGCAGTTCTTC. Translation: CATRGLVARPKQFF.

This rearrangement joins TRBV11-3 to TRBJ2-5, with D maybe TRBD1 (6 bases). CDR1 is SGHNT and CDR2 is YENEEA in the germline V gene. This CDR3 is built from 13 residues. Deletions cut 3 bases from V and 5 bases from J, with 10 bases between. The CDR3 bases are TGTGCCAGCAGCTTGGACAGTTTGGAGACCCAGTACTTC. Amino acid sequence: CASSLDSLETQYF.

CDR3 sequence: CASSGGGGNAGELFF. Written as DNA, the CDR3 is TGTGCCAGCAGTGGAGGGGGCGGGAATGCCGGGGAGCTGTTTTTT. The chain carries TRBV11-3 and TRBJ2-2; maybe TRBD1 (7 bases). The V end lost 6 bases, the J end lost 6 bases, and 17 bases lay between the germline ends. Germline values: CDR1 SGHNT, CDR2 YENEEA. The CDR3 runs 15 residues.

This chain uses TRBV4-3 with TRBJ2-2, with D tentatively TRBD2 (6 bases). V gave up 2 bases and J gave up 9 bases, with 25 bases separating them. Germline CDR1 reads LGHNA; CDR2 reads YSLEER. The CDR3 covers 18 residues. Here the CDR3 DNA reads TGCGCCAGCAGCCAAATTGCCCTCTCATTCCTTGGGGGGAGGGAGCTGTTTTTT. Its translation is CASSQIALSFLGGRELFF.

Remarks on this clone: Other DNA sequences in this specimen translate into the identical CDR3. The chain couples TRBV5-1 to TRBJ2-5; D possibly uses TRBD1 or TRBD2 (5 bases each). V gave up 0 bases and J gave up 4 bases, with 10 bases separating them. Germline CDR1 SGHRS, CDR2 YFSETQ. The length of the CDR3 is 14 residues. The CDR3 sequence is CASSLGGRRETQYF. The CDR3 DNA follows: TGCGCCAGCAGCTTGGGGGGGAGACGAGAGACCCAGTACTTC.

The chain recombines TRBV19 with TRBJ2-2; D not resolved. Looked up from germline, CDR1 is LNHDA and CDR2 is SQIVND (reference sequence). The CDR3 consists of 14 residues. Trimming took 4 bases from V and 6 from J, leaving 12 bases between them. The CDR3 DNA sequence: TGTGCCAGTAGTACGGTCACGTCTCCCGGGGAGCTGTTTTTT. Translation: CASSTVTSPGELFF.

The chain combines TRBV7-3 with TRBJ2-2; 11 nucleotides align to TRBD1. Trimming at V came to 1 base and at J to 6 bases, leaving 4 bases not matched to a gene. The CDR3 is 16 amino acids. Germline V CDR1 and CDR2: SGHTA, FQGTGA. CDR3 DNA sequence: TGTGCCAGCAGCTTAAGTTGGGACAGGGGGTCCGGGGAGCTGTTTTTT. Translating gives CASSLSWDRGSGELFF.

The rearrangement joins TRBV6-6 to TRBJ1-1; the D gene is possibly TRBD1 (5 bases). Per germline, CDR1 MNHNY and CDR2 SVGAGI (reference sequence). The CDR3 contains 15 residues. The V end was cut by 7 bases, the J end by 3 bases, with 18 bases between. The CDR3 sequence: CASILDYQGYTEAFF. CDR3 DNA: TGTGCCAGCATCTTAGACTACCAGGGTTACACTGAAGCTTTCTTT.

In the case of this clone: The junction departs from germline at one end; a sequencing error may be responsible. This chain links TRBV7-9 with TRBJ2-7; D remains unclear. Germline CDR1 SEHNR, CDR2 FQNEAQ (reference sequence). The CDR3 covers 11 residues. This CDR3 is CASSLGQDECF. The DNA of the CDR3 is TGTGCCAGCAGCTTAGGCCAGGACGAGTGCTTC.

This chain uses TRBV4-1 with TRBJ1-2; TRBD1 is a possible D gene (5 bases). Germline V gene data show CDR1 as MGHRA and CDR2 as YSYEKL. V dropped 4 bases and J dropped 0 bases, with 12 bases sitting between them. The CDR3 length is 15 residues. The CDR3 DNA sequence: TGCGCCAGCAGCCTGGGTCAGGGAGCTAACTATGGCTACACCTTC. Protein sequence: CASSLGQGANYGYTF.

CDR3 bases: TGTGCCAGCAGTTACCCAGGGACAGGGGCGTACGAGCAGTACTTC. Translating it yields CASSYPGTGAYEQYF. V usage is TRBV6-6 and J usage is TRBJ2-7; 10 bases are a match to TRBD1. With V trimmed by 2 bases and J by 4 bases, 5 bases remained unmatched. Germline lookup yields CDR1 MNHNY and CDR2 SVGAGI (reference sequence). This CDR3 contains 15 residues.

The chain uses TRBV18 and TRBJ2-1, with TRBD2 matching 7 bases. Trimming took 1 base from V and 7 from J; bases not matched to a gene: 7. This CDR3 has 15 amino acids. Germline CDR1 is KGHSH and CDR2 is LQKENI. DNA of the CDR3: TGTGCCAGCTCACCACGGGAGGGAGAAGTAAATGAGCAGTTCTTC. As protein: CASSPREGEVNEQFF. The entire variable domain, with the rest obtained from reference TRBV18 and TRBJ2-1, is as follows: NAGVMQNPRHLVRRRGQEARLRCSPMKGHSHVYWYRQLPEEGLKFMVYLQKENIIDESGMPKERFSAEFPKEGPSILRIQQVVRGDSAAYFCASSPREGEVNEQFFGPGTRLTVL.

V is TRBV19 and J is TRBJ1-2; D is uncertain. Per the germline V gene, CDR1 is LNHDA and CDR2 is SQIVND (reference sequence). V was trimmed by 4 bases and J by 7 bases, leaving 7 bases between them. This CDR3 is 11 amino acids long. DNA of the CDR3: TGTGCCAGTAGTACTAGCCCTGGCTACACCTTC. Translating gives CASSTSPGYTF.

As DNA, the CDR3 is TGTGCCAGCAGTCCGGGGACTAGCGGTAGAAGGGAGCAGTACTTC. This sequence encodes CASSPGTSGRREQYF. The V and J genes are TRBV27 and TRBJ2-7; 11 nucleotides align to TRBD2. The CDR3 extends over 15 amino acids. The V gene's germline CDR1 is MNHEY and CDR2 SMNVEV (reference sequence). J was trimmed by 7 bases and V by 5 bases; bases with no gene match: 10.

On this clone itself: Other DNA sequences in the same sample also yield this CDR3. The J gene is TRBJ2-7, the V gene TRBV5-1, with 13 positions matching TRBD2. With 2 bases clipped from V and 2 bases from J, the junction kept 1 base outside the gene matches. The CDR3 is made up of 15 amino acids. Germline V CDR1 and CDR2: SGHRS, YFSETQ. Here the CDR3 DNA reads TGCGCCAGCAGCTTACTAGCGGGGGGGGCCTACGAGCAGTACTTC. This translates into CASSLLAGGAYEQYF.

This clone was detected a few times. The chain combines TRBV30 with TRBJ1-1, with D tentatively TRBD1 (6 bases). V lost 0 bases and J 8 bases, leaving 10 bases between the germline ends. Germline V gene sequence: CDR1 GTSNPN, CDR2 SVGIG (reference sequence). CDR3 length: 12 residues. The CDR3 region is CAWSVVQGEAFF. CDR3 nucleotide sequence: TGTGCCTGGAGTGTTGTTCAGGGGGAAGCTTTCTTT.